This T cell receptor beta chain was observed in a study of T-cell reconstitution after alpha-beta-depleted transplantation in children (dated by TCRdb to 2016 to 2017). Background on the whole study: The study quantitatively tracked T-cell immune reconstitution after TCRalphabeta/CD19-depleted allogeneic hematopoietic cell transplantation in children using TCR repertoire profiling.

For CDR1 and CDR2, the germline V gene (reference sequence) lists MNHEY and SMNVEV. The CDR3 numbers 15 residues from cysteine through phenylalanine. Only the CDR3 DNA stays, 45 bases, in frame from base 1. V trim: 8 bases; J trim: 4 bases; unmatched bases: 8. Receptor libraries were prepared by PCR. Sequencing used an Illumina HiSeq 2500. TCR library preparation used molecular barcoding, with unique molecular identifiers applied to normalize quantification of the TCRbeta repertoire. The raw public data were reprocessed by TCRdb itself: fastp quality trimming at Q25, MiXCR clonotype calling, in-frame beta chains only. CDR3 protein duplicates are merged, each entry listing the most common genes and DNA. This sample is represented by roughly 350,000 distinct CDR3 sequences; 10% of them were singletons. Under 3% of the sample is in the top ten clones. Note on this clonotype: The target of this receptor is not known. Base qualities are not provided; no much larger clone lies one nucleotide away.

This sequence originates from a human donor who donated a stem cell graft to a child with acute lymphoblastic leukemia. Recombination joined TRBV27 with TRBJ2-3, with 11 middle bases fitting TRBD2. The specimen was PBMCs from the stem cell graft donor, collected from the stem cell graft. In nucleotide form, the sequence is TGTGCCAGCGGGCCGGTAGCGGGGGGGGCAGATACGCAGTATTTT. The translation is CASGPVAGGADTQYF.